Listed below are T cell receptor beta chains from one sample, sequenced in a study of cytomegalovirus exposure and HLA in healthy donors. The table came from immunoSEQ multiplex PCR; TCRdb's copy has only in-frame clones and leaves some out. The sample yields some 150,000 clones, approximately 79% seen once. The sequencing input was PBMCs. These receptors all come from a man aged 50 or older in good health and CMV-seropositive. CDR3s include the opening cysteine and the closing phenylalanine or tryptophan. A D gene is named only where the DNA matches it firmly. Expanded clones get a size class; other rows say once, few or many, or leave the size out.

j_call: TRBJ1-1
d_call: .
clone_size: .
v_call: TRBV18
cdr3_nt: TGTGCCAGCTCACCACCGGCAGGGCAAGGGAACACTGAAGCTTTCTTT
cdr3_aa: CASSPPAGQGNTEAFF

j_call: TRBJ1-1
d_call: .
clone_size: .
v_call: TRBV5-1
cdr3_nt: TGCGCCAGCAGCTTGGACGGTTTGAACACTGAAGCTTTCTTT
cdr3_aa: CASSLDGLNTEAFF

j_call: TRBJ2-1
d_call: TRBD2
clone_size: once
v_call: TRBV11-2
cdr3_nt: TGTGCCAGCAGCTCAGGAGCGGGGAAGAGCGTTGAGCAGTTCTTC
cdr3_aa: CASSSGAGKSVEQFF

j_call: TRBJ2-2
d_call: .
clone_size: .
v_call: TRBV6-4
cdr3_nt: TGTGCCAGCAGTGACAGGCGAGGCACCGGGGAGCTGTTTTTT
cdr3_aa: CASSDRRGTGELFF

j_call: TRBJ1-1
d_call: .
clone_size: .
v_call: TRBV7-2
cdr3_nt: TGTGCCAGCAGCCCACCCCTACCGAACACTGAAGCTTTCTTT
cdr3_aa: CASSPPLPNTEAFF

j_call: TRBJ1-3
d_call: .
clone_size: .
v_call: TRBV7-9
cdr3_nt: TGTGCCAGCAGCCAAATAGGGGATTGGAGCTCTGGAAACACCATATATTTT
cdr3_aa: CASSQIGDWSSGNTIYF

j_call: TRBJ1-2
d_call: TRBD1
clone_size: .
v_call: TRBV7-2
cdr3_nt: TGTGCCAGCAGCTTAGGAGGGGGCGCATTAAAGAACTATGGCTACACCTTC
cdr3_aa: CASSLGGGALKNYGYTF

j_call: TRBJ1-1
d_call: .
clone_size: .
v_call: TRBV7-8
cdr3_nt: TGTGCCAGCAGCTTAATCCAGGGGTTTGAAGCTTTCTTT
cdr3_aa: CASSLIQGFEAFF

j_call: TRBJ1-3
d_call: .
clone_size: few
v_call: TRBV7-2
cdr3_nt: TGTGCCAGCAGCCCGTATTCTGCTGGAAACACCATATATTTT
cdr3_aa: CASSPYSAGNTIYF

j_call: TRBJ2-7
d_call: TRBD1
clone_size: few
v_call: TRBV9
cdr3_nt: TGTGCCAGCAGCCCTTCGACAGGGGGAGTCCACGAGCAGTACTTC
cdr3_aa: CASSPSTGGVHEQYF

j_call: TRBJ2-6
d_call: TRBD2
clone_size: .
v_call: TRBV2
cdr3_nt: TGTGCCAGCAGTGTAGGGGCCGCGGGGGCTGGGGCCAACGTCCTGACTTTC
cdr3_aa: CASSVGAAGAGANVLTF

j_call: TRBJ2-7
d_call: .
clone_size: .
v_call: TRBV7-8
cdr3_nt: TGTGCCAGCAGCCGACGGAAGGTGGAGTCGGCGCTCTACGAGCAGTACTTC
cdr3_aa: CASSRRKVESALYEQYF

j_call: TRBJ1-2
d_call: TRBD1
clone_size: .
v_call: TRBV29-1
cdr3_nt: TGCAGCGCGGGGGACCAGACAGGGAGATATGGCTACACCTTC
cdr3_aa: CSAGDQTGRYGYTF

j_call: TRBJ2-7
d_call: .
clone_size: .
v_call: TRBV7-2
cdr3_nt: TGTGCCAGCAGCGACTCTTCCTACGAGCAGTACTTC
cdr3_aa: CASSDSSYEQYF

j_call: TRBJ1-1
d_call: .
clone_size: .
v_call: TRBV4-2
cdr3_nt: TGTGCCAGCAGCCAGGGAGGGAACACTGAAGCTTTCTTT
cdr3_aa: CASSQGGNTEAFF

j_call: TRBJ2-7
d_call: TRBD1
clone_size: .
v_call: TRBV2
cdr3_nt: TGTGCCAGCAGGGGACAGATTTACGAGCAGTACTTC
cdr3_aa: CASRGQIYEQYF

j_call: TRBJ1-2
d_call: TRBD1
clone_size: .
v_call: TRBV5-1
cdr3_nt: TGCGCCAGCAGCTTCGGACAGGAGTATGGCTACACCTTC
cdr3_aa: CASSFGQEYGYTF

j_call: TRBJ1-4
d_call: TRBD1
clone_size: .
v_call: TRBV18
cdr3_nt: TGTGCCAGCTCACCTACCGGGACAGGACACCTTGCAACTAATGAAAAACTGTTTTTT
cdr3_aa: CASSPTGTGHLATNEKLFF

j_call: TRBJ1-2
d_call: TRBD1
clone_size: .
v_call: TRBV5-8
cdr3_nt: TGTGCCAGCAGCAGGACAGGACCTAACTATGGCTACACCTTC
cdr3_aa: CASSRTGPNYGYTF

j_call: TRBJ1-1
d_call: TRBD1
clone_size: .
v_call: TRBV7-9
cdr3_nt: TGTACCAGCAACAGACAGGGGGGAGGAACTGAAGCTTTCTTT
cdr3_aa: CTSNRQGGGTEAFF

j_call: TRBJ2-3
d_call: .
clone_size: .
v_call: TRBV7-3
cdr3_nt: TGTGCCAGCAGCTTATCGGGGGTCGGCACAGATACGCAGTATTTT
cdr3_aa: CASSLSGVGTDTQYF

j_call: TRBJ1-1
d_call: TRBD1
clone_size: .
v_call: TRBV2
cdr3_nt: TGTGCCAGCAGGCGACAGGGTAGGGTCACTGAAGCTTTCTTT
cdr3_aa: CASRRQGRVTEAFF

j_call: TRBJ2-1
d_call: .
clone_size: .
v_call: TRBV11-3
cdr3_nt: TGTGCCAGCAGCACGGGTCAGAGTTCCTACAATGAGCAGTTCTTC
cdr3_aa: CASSTGQSSYNEQFF

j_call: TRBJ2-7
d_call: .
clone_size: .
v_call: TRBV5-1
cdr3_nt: TGCGCCAGCAGCTCGCCACAGGAGTCCTACGAGCAGTACTTC
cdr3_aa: CASSSPQESYEQYF

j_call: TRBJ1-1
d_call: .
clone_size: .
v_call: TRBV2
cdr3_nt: TGTGCCAGCACACTGGGGGGGGCGAACACTGAAGCTTTCTTT
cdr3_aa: CASTLGGANTEAFF

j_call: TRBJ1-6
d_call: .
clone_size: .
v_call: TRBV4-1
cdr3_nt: TGCGCCAGCAGCCAAAGCCCGACAGCTAATTCACCCCTCCACTTT
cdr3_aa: CASSQSPTANSPLHF

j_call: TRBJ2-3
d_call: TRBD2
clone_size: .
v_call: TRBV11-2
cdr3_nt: TGTGCCAGCATCCCCCCCCCGGGAGGAATTCCCGATACGCAGTATTTT
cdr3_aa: CASIPPPGGIPDTQYF

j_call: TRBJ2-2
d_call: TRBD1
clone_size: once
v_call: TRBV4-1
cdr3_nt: TGCGCCAGCAAGACCGGACAGGGGGCGGCGAACACCGGGGAGCTGTTTTTT
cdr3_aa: CASKTGQGAANTGELFF

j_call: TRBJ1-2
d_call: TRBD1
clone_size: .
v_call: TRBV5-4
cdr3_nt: TGTGCCAGCAGCTTGCAGGGGGACTATGGCTACACCTTC
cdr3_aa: CASSLQGDYGYTF

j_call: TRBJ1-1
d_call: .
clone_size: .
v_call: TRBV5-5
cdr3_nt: TGTGCCAGCTTGCGGGGAGGGTCCTTCCTGAACACTGAAGCTTTCTTT
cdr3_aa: CASLRGGSFLNTEAFF

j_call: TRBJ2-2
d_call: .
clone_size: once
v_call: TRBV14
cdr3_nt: TGTGCCAGCAGCCAAGTCTCCGGAGCCGGTGCAAGGGAGCTGTTTTTT
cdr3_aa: CASSQVSGAGARELFF

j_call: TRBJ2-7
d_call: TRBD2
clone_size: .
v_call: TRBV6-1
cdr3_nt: TGTGCCAGCGGCGAGACTAGCGTGCCCTACGAGCAGTACTTC
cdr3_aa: CASGETSVPYEQYF

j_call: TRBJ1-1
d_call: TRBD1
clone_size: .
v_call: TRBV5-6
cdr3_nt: TGTGCCAGCAGCTTGTATTCGGACAGGGGGCGAACTGAAGCTTTCTTT
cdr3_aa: CASSLYSDRGRTEAFF

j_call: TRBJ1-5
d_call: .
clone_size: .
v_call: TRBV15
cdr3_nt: TGTGCCACCAGCAGATTAGGCGGGGCTAGCAATCAGCCCCAGCATTTT
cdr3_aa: CATSRLGGASNQPQHF

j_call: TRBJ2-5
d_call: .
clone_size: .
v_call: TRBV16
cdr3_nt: TGTGCCAGCAGCCAACAGGGAGAGACCCAGTACTTC
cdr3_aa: CASSQQGETQYF

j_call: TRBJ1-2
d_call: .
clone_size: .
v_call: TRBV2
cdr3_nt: TGTGCCAGCAGCGGATTGGACGCCCGAGGGAACTATGGCTACACCTTC
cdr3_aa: CASSGLDARGNYGYTF

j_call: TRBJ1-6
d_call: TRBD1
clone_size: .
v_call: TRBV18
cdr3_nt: TGTGCCAGCTCACCAGGGACAGGGACTTCTCTTATTAATTCACCCCTCCACTTT
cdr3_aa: CASSPGTGTSLINSPLHF